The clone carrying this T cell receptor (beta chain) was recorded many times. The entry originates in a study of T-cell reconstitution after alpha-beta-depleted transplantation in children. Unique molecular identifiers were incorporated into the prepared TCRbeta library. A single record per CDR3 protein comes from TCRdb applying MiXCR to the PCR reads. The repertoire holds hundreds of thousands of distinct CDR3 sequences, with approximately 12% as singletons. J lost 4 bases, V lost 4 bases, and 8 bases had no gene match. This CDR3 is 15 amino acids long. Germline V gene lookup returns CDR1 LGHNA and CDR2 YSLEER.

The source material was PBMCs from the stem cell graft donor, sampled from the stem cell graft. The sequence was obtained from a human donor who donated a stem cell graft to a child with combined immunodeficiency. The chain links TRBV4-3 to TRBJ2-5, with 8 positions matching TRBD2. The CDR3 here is CASSPGRGFGETQYF. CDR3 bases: TGCGCCAGCAGCCCCGGGAGGGGGTTTGGAGAGACCCAGTACTTC.